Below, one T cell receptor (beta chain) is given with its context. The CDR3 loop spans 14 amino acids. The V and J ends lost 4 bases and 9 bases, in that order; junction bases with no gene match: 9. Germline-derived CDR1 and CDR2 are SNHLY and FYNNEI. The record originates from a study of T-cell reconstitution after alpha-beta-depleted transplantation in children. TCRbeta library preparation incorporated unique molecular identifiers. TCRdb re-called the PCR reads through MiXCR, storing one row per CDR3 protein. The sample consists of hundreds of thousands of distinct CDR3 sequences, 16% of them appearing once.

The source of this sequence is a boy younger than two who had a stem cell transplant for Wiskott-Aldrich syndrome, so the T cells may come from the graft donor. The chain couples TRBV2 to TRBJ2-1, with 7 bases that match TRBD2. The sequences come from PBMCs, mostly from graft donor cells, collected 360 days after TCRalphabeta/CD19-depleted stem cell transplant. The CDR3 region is CASSGGGSRGEQFF. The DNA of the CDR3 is TGTGCCAGCAGTGGGGGGGGGAGCCGGGGTGAGCAGTTCTTC.